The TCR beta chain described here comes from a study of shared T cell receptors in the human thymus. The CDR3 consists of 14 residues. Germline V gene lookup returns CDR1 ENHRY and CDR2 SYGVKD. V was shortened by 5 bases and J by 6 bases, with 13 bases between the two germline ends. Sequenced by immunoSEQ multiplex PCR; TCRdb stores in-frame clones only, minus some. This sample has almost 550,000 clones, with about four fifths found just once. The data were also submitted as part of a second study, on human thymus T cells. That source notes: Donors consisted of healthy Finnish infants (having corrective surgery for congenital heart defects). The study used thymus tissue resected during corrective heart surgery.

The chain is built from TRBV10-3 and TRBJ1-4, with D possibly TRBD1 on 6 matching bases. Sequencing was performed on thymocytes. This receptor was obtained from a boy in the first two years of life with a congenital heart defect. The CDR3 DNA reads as TGTGCCATCAGTACAGGGAAGTCGGATGAAAAACTGTTTTTT. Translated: CAISTGKSDEKLFF.